This T cell receptor (beta chain) emerged from a study of blood T cell repertoires in COVID-19. Study context: Both acute and convalescent COVID-19 samples were obtained from the United States, Italy and Spain. Sources were T cells, B-cell-depleted T cells, or PBMCs; the material itself was cDNA or gDNA.

The trim removed 0 bases at V and 2 bases at J, leaving 4 bases unmatched. CDR3 size: 16 residues. Germline V gene data show CDR1 as SGHNT and CDR2 as YYREEE (reference sequence). In the authors' workflow: Estimation of nucleated cell counts was performed using reference gene primer amplification. The protocol was immunoSEQ multiplex PCR, while the TCRdb copy is restricted to in-frame clones and leaves out a portion. The DNA was the basis for D and trimming; V, J and clone size are from that table. The sample lists 210,000 or so clones, around 90% occurring once. The receptor comes from a man between 35 and 55 years old with acute or convalescent COVID-19. Sequencing was carried out using peripheral blood. The chain is built from TRBV5-4 and TRBJ1-4; 7 bases agree with TRBD1. The DNA of the CDR3 is TGTGCCAGCAGCTTGGTCGTGGGACAGACTAATGAAAAACTGTTTTTT. Its protein is CASSLVVGQTNEKLFF.